This T cell receptor (beta chain) was sequenced in a study of regulatory T cells in long-lasting Graves disease. The authors built TCR beta libraries using iRepertoire HTBI primers and Arm-PCR of CDR3 regions. TCRdb redid the calling of the multiplex PCR reads with MiXCR, one entry per CDR3 protein. Among fewer than 650,000 distinct CDR3 sequences listed, about 16% were seen once. The CDR3 length is 12 residues. V gave up 1 base and J gave up 9 bases, with 7 bases separating them. This clonotype was counted ten times or more. Indicated time point: newly diagnosed GD, antithyroid drugs for less than 3 months. Extracted RNA from PBMCs served as the source of the TCR library. Patients met American Thyroid Association criteria for Graves' disease. The data also belong to a second study, concerning T cells in Graves' hyperthyroidism and ophthalmopathy.

This sequence originates from a man younger than 30 with Graves disease. Here the sequenced sample was peripheral blood mononuclear cells (PBMCs), taken at new diagnosis, from a patient treated with antithyroid drugs. This chain joins TRBV12-3 or TRBV12-4 and TRBJ2-1, with D perhaps matching TRBD1 (5 bases). In DNA form, the CDR3 reads TGTGCCAGCAGTTTAGTTAGGGGTGAGCAGTTCTTC. Translation: CASSLVRGEQFF.